This TCR beta chain was identified in a study of blood T cell repertoires in COVID-19. Overall study context: Acute and convalescent COVID-19 specimens originated in the United States, Italy and Spain. The cDNA or gDNA used as material had been derived from T cells, B-cell-depleted T cells, or PBMCs.

Participants, 18 to 89 years old, spanned under 25 US areas. Exposed enrollees encountered a COVID-19 case at some point within 2 weeks before study entry. Sequencing was performed with immunoSEQ multiplex PCR; in TCRdb, only in-frame clones are kept and a portion is missing. The sample lists more than 350,000 clones, over 75% seen once, with approximately 1.5% in the top ten. Germline CDR1 is LNHDA and CDR2 is SQIVND (reference sequence). The CDR3 is 14 residues long. V was clipped by 3 bases and J by 5 bases; unmatched bases: 6. The sequenced sample consisted of PBMCs or T cells enriched from blood (not recorded which). This TCR came from a woman in her late teens or twenties who had been exposed to COVID-19. The V call is TRBV19, the J call TRBJ2-7, with 8 positions matching TRBD1. CDR3: CASSIGDRSNEQYF. The CDR3 DNA reads TGTGCCAGTAGTATTGGGGACAGGTCCAACGAGCAGTACTTC.